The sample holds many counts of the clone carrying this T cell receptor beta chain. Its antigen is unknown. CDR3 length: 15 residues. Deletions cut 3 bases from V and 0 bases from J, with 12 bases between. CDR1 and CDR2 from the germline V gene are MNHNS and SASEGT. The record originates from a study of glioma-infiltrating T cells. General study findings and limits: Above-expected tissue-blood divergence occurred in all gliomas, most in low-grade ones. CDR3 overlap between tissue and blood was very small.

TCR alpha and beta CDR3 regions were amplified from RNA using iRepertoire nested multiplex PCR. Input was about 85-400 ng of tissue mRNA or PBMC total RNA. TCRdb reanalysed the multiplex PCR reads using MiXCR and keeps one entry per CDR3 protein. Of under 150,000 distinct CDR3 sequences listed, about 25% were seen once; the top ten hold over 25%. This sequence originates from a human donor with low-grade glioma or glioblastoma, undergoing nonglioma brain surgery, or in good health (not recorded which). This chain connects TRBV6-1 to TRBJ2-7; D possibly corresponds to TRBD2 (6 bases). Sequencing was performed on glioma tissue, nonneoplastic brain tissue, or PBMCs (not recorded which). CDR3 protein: CASSDWGESSYEQYV. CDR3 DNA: TGTGCCAGCAGTGACTGGGGGGAGAGCTCCTACGAGCAGTACGTC.